This T cell receptor (beta chain) appears in the sequencing data of a study of shared clonotypes between healthy human individuals. Produced via immunoSEQ multiplex PCR; TCRdb's table is partial and in-frame only. In the table there are about 2,100,000 clones, more than 85% of which are singletons. Selected positively for CCR7 and CD45RO-negative, naive CD8 cells excluded terminally differentiated effector memory CD45RA+ cells. Only Caucasian adults living in Nashville, Tennessee served as donors. Study outcomes and limitations: What naive subsets generally showed was a larger estimated richness than memory subsets showed.

Comments on this clone: Its cognate antigen is unknown.

This CDR3 has 16 residues. The V gene's germline CDR1 is SEHNR and CDR2 FQNEAQ (reference sequence). V shed 5 bases, J shed 3 bases, and the junction held 11 bases outside the gene matches. The rearrangement uses TRBV7-9 and TRBJ2-3; 7 bases fit TRBD1. This TCR was sampled from a man aged 18-30 years in good health. Some clones in this sample may be carry-over from other donors' samples. The sample taken for sequencing was naive CD8+ T cells from PBMCs. CDR3 region: CASSPEAGTETDTQYF. For the CDR3, the DNA is TGTGCCAGCAGCCCAGAAGCCGGGACAGAGACAGATACGCAGTATTTT.